This T cell receptor beta chain was sequenced during a study of T cells in Graves' hyperthyroidism and ophthalmopathy. Broader study findings: Most thyroid clonotypes expanded above 0.001 appeared in blood too.

Regions amplified from RNA transcripts were the TCR beta CDR3 regions. The HTBI primer set drove a first-round RT-PCR of the TCR CDR3. TCRdb ran MiXCR on the multiplex PCR reads and lists one entry per CDR3 protein. The sample carries hundreds of thousands of distinct CDR3 sequences, roughly 15% recorded once. This clonotype has at least ten counts. What it recognizes is unknown. Trimming left V 5 bases short and J 5 bases short, with 16 bases between. The length of the CDR3 is 14 residues. Germline CDR1 and CDR2: SGHAT and FQDESV (reference sequence). The sequence was obtained from a woman younger than 30 with Graves' ophthalmopathy. V is TRBV11-1 and J is TRBJ2-7; possibly TRBD1 for D (6 bases). Sample: blood. CDR3 sequence: CASSEGTGFDEQYF. The CDR3 coding sequence is TGTGCCAGCAGCGAAGGTACAGGGTTTGACGAGCAGTACTTC.